These 2 T cell receptor beta chains were sequenced from one sample in a study of T cell responses to AZD1222 COVID-19 vaccine. Assay: immunoSEQ multiplex PCR; the TCRdb copy retains only in-frame clones and omits some. This sample has more than 65,000 clones, with more than 75% found just once. The specimen was peripheral blood, collected on day 0 of AZD1222 vaccination. These receptors all stem from an adult in good health.

The chain links TRBV5-8 to TRBJ1-5; D not resolved. Germline lookup yields CDR1 SGHTS and CDR2 YDEGEE. The V and J ends lost 1 base and 5 bases respectively, with 10 bases between them. The CDR3 runs 14 residues. The CDR3 spells CASSLTVVYQPQHF. Here the CDR3 DNA reads TGTGCCAGCAGCTTGACAGTGGTCTATCAGCCCCAGCATTTT.

Details on this clone: Compared with germline, one end of the junction differs, possibly owing to a read error. This chain's CDR3 is CASSLRWDHTQGF. For the CDR3, the DNA is TGTGCCAGCTCACTCAGGTGGGACCATACGCAGGGTTTT. The chain uses TRBV18 and TRBJ2-3; TRBD1 or TRBD2 may be the D gene (5 bases each). Per the germline V gene, CDR1 is KGHSH and CDR2 is LQKENI. The CDR3 has 13 residues. The full variable domain, in which reference TRBV18 and TRBJ2-3 provide the parts outside the CDR3, is NAGVMQNPRHLVRRRGQEARLRCSPMKGHSHVYWYRQLPEEGLKFMVYLQKENIIDESGMPKERFSAEFPKEGPSILRIQQVVRGDSAAYFCASSLRWDHTQGFGPGTRLTVL.